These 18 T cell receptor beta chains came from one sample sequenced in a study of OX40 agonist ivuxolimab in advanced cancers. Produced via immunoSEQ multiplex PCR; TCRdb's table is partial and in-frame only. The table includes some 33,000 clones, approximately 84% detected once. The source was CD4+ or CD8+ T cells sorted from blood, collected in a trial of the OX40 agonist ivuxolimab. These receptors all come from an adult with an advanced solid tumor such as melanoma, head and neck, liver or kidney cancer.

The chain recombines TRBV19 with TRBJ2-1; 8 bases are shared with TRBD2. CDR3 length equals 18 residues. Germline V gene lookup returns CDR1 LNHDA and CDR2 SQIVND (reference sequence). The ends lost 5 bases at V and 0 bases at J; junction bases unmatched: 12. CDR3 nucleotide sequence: TGTGCCAGTAGTCCCTATTTACAGCGGGAGTTCTCCTACAATGAGCAGTTCTTC. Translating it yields CASSPYLQREFSYNEQFF.

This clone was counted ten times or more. CDR3 nucleotide sequence: TGTGCCAGCAGTCCTTGGGACTCCCCCACAGATACGCAGTATTTT. Translated: CASSPWDSPTDTQYF. The chain combines TRBV27 with TRBJ2-3, with D possibly matching TRBD2 (6 bases). The CDR3 covers 15 residues. V lost 5 bases and J lost 2, with 14 bases in between. The V gene's germline CDR1 is MNHEY and CDR2 SMNVEV (reference sequence).

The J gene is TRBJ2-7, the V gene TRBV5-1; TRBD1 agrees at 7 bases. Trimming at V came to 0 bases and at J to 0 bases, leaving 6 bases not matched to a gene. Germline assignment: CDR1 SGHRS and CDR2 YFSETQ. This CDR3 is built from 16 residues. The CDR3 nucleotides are TGCGCCAGCAGCTTGGCGCCCCGGGACAGCTCCTACGAGCAGTACTTC. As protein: CASSLAPRDSSYEQYF.

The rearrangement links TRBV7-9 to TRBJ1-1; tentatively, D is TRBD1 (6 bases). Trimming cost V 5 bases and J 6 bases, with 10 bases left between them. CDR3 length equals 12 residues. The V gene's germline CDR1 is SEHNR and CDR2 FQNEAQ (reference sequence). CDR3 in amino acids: CASSLGTSEAFF. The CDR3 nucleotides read TGTGCCAGCAGCCTAGGGACATCTGAAGCTTTCTTT.

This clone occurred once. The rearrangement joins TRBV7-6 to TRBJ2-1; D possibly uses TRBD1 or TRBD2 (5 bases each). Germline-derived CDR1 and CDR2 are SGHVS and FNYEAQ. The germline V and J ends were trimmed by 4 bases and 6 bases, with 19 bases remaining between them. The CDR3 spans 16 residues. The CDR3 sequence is CASSYGAGPHVNEQFF. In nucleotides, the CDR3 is TGTGCCAGCAGCTACGGGGCAGGCCCCCACGTCAATGAGCAGTTCTTC. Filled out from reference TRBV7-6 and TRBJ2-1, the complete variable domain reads GAGVSQSPRYKVTKRGQDVALRCDPISGHVSLYWYRQALGQGPEFLTYFNYEAQQDKSGLPNDRFSAERPEGSISTLTIQRTEQRDSAMYRCASSYGAGPHVNEQFFGPGTRLTVL.

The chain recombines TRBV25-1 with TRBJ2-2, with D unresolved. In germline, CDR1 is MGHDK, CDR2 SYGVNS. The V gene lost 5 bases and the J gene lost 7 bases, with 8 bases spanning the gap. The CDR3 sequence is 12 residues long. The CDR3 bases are TGTGCCAGCAGTCCCGAAGTCGGGGAGCTGTTTTTT. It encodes CASSPEVGELFF.

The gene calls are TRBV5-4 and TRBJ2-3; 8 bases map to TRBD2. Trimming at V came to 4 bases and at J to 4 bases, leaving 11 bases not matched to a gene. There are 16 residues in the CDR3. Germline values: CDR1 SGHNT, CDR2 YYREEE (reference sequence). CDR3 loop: CASSDPRGGAADTQYF. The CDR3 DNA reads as TGTGCCAGCAGCGACCCCCGGGGGGGGGCGGCAGATACGCAGTATTTT.

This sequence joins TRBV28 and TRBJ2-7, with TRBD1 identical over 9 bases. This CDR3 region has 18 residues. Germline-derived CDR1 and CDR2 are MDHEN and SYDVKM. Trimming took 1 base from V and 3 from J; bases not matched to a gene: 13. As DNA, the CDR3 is TGTGCCAGCAGTTTATATGGGACAGGGCGAAACTACTACTACGAGCAGTACTTC. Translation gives CASSLYGTGRNYYYEQYF.

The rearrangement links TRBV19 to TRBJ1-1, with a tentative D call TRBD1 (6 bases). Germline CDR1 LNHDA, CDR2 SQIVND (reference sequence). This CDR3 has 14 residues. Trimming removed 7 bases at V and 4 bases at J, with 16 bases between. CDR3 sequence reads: CASTSGAWSTEAFF. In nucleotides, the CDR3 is TGTGCCAGTACATCGGGGGCCTGGAGCACTGAAGCTTTCTTT.

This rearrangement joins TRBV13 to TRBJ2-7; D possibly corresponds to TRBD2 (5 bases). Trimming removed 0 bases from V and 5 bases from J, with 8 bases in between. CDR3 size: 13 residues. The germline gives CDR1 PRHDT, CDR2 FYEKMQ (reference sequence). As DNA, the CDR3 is TGTGCCAGCAGCTTAGGTGTCGGGGACGAGCAGTACTTC. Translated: CASSLGVGDEQYF.

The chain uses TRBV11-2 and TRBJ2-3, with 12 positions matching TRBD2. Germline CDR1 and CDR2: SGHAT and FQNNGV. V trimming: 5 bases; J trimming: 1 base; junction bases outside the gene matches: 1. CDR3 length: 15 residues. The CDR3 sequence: CASSRLAGGTDTQYF. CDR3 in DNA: TGTGCCAGCAGCCGACTAGCGGGGGGCACAGATACGCAGTATTTT.

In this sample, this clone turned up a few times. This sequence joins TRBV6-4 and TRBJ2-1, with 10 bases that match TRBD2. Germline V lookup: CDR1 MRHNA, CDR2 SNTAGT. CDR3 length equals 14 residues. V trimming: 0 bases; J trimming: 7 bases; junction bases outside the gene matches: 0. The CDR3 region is CASSDSSGGNEQFF. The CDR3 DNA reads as TGTGCCAGCAGTGACTCTAGCGGGGGGAATGAGCAGTTCTTC.

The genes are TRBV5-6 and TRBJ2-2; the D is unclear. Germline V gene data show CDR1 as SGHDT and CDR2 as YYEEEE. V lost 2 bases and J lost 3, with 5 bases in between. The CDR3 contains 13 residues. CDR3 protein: CASSFPDTGELFF. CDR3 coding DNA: TGTGCCAGCAGCTTTCCCGACACCGGGGAGCTGTTTTTT.

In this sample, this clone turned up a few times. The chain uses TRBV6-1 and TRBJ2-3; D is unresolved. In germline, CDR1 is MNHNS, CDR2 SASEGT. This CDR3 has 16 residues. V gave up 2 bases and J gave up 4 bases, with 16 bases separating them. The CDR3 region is CASSERQLEGPDTQYF. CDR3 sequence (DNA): TGTGCCAGCAGTGAAAGGCAGCTCGAAGGCCCAGATACGCAGTATTTT.

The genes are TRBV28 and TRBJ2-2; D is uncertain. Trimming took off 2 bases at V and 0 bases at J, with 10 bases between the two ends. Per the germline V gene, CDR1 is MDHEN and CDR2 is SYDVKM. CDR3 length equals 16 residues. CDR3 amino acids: CASSLLVNPNTGELFF. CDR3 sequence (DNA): TGTGCCAGCAGTTTACTTGTCAACCCGAACACCGGGGAGCTGTTTTTT.

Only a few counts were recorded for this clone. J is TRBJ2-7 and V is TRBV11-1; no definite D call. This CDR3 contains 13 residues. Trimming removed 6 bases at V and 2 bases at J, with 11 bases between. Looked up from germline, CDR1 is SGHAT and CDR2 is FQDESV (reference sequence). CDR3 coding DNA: TGTGCCAGCAGTCACGGGTCGACCTACGAGCAGTACTTC. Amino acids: CASSHGSTYEQYF.

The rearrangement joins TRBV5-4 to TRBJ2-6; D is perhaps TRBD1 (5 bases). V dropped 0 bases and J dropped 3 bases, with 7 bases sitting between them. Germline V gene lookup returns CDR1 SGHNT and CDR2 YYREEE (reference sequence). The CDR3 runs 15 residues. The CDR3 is CASSLDRSGANVLTF. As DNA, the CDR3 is TGTGCCAGCAGCTTGGACAGGAGTGGGGCCAACGTCCTGACTTTC.

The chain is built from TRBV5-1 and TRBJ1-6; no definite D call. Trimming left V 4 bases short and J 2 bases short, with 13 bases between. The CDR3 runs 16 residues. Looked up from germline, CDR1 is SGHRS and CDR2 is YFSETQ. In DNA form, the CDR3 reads TGCGCCAGCAGCCCGGAATTGAGCACCTATAATTCACCCCTCCACTTT. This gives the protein CASSPELSTYNSPLHF. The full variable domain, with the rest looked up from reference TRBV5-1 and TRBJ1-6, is KAGVTQTPRYLIKTRGQQVTLSCSPISGHRSVSWYQQTPGQGLQFLFEYFSETQRNKGNFPGRFSGRQFSNSRSEMNVSTLELGDSALYLCASSPELSTYNSPLHFGNGTRLTVT.